These 12 T cell receptor beta chains came from one sample sequenced in a study of T cell repertoires in cytomegalovirus infection. The antigens of these receptors remain unknown. Each CDR3 protein is one row after TCRdb ran MiXCR on the reads. The sample records 900,000 to 950,000 distinct CDR3 sequences, approximately 31% being singletons. The sequenced sample was cultured CD8+ T cells from PBMCs, obtained from culture after CMV antigen stimulation. These receptor sequences come from a human donor in good health (CMV status not recorded). Some clones in this sample may be carry-over from other donors' samples.

The chain joins TRBV7-9 to TRBJ1-2, with 7 nucleotides matching TRBD1. In germline, CDR1 is SEHNR, CDR2 FQNEAQ (reference sequence). This CDR3 spans 15 amino acids. Trimming at V came to 4 bases and at J to 5 bases, leaving 10 bases not matched to a gene. The CDR3 nucleotides are TGTGCCAGCAGCTCAAGCACAGGGGCGAGGTATGGCTACACCTTC. Its translation is CASSSSTGARYGYTF.

With regard to this clonotype: The junction does not match germline at one end; this may be a read error. V is TRBV7-2 and J is TRBJ2-5; 9 nucleotides match TRBD2. The germline CDR1 and CDR2 sequences are SGHTA and FQGNSA. The CDR3 totals 15 residues. The CDR3 DNA reads as TGTGTCAGCGTACAGTTAGCGGGGGTACAAGAGACCCAGTACTTC. It yields the protein CVSVQLAGVQETQYF.

This clonotype was counted once. CDR3 DNA sequence: TGTGCCAGTAGTATCAGGCTACTTGGGACAATCTTCAATGAGCAGTTCTTC. Protein: CASSIRLLGTIFNEQFF. The rearrangement uses TRBV19 and TRBJ2-1; a possible D gene is TRBD1 (6 bases). The ends were cut back, 3 bases at V and 6 bases at J, with 21 bases in the middle. CDR3 length: 17 amino acids. Germline lookup yields CDR1 LNHDA and CDR2 SQIVND (reference sequence).

This clonotype came up a few times. The V gene is TRBV6-1, the J gene TRBJ2-7; no clear D. CDR1 and CDR2 from the germline V gene are MNHNS and SASEGT. CDR3 length: 12 amino acids. The V gene lost 3 bases and the J gene lost 0 bases, with 3 bases spanning the gap. In DNA form, the CDR3 reads TGTGCCAGCAGTGACACCTCCTACGAGCAGTACGTC. Translated: CASSDTSYEQYV.

A remark on this clonotype: This may be a read error, as it is one base from a much larger clone. The genes are TRBV7-6 and TRBJ2-3; D is ambiguous. The CDR3 contains 17 residues. Per germline, CDR1 SGHVS and CDR2 FNYEAQ. CDR3 nucleotide sequence: TGTGTCAGCAACGTAGCTGCCGGCTCATCTAGCACAGATACGCAGTATTTT. Its protein is CVSNVAAGSSSTDTQYF.

This clonotype was observed at least ten times. The V and J genes are TRBV7-2 and TRBJ2-2; possibly TRBD1 for D (6 bases). The ends were cut back, 5 bases at V and 3 bases at J, with 19 bases in the middle. The germline V gene has CDR1 SGHTA and CDR2 FQGNSA. This CDR3 has 17 amino acids. The CDR3 coding sequence is TGTGCCAGCAGCCTTTCCTGGACAGACATTTACACCGGGGAGCTGTTTTTT. Translating gives CASSLSWTDIYTGELFF.

DNA for the CDR3: TGTGCCAGTAGTATTATGAATGGAGGCTTCAACGAGCAGTACTTC. Amino acids: CASSIMNGGFNEQYF. The V call is TRBV19, the J call TRBJ2-7; maybe TRBD2 (5 bases). Germline V CDR1 and CDR2: LNHDA, SQIVND (reference sequence). The ends were cut back, 3 bases at V and 5 bases at J, with 17 bases in the middle. The CDR3 spans 15 residues.

This clonotype was found a few times. This chain uses TRBV24-1 with TRBJ2-1, with 7 bases matching TRBD2. This CDR3 comprises 15 residues. Germline V lookup: CDR1 KGHDR, CDR2 SFDVKD. The J segment lost 0 bases and the V segment lost 4 bases, leaving 2 bases of the junction unmatched. CDR3 in amino acids: CATSDREDSYNEQFF. The CDR3 DNA is TGTGCCACCAGTGACCGGGAGGACTCCTACAATGAGCAGTTCTTC.

The chain carries TRBV13 and TRBJ1-5; 12 bases agree with TRBD1. CDR3 size: 18 residues. Germline trimming cut 3 bases from V and 8 bases from J; bases unmatched to any gene: 14. CDR1 and CDR2 from the germline V gene are PRHDT and FYEKMQ (reference sequence). CDR3 loop: CASSFRGERDRGLKPQHF. DNA of the CDR3: TGTGCCAGCAGCTTTAGGGGCGAAAGGGACAGGGGGCTGAAGCCCCAGCATTTT. The whole variable domain, remainder taken from reference TRBV13 and TRBJ1-5, is AAGVIQSPRHLIKEKRETATLKCYPIPRHDTVYWYQQGPGQDPQFLISFYEKMQSDKGSIPDRFSAQQFSDYHSELNMSSLELGDSALYFCASSFRGERDRGLKPQHFGDGTRLSIL.

There are many counts of this clonotype. The V gene is TRBV7-8, the J gene TRBJ2-3; 9 positions match TRBD2. With V trimmed by 4 bases and J by 1 base, 21 bases remained unmatched. The germline CDR1 and CDR2 sequences are SGHVS and FQNEAQ. The length of the CDR3 is 21 residues. CDR3 sequence: CASSSRLAEERISRRTDTQYF. The CDR3, as DNA: TGTGCCAGCAGCTCCAGACTAGCGGAGGAACGGATTTCACGCCGCACAGATACGCAGTATTTT.

This clonotype has only a few counts. The chain joins TRBV7-4 to TRBJ1-2; TRBD1 is a possible D gene (6 bases). V lost 6 bases, J lost 4 bases, and 12 bases lay in between. The CDR3 spans 13 residues. Per the germline V gene, CDR1 is SGHVT and CDR2 is SQSDAQ. CDR3 nucleotide sequence: TGTGCCAGCAGACCCACAGGGCCCTATGGCTACACCTTC. Translated: CASRPTGPYGYTF.

The V gene is TRBV3-1, the J gene TRBJ2-1; the match to TRBD2 covers 9 bases. In germline, CDR1 is LGHDT, CDR2 YNNKEL (reference sequence). This CDR3 has 16 amino acids. V was clipped by 0 bases and J by 8 bases; unmatched bases: 8. CDR3 protein: CASSQEIGGGVYEQFF. The CDR3 bases are TGTGCCAGCAGCCAAGAAATAGGCGGGGGGGTCTATGAGCAGTTCTTC.